Described below is a single T cell receptor (beta chain) sequence and its context. This record belongs to a study of shared clonotypes between healthy human individuals. There are 14 residues in the CDR3. Germline V CDR1 and CDR2: SGHRS, YFSETQ. Unmatched junction bases numbered 2, after V lost 0 bases and J lost 5 bases. Every subset's genomic DNA went evenly onto several immunoSEQ plates. On sorted subsets, replicate PCRs used approximately 190 ng DNA, or some 28,000 T cell genomes. TCRdb's table, derived via immunoSEQ multiplex PCR, lists solely in-frame clones and lacks some. The table has roughly 700,000 clones, less than 85% seen once; the top ten hold around 1.6%. All donors qualified as healthy HIV-negative adults and had experienced no recent acute infections or vaccinations. The authors divided CD4+ cells into CD45RA+ naive and CD45RA-negative memory subsets.

The sequence derives from a woman aged 25-40 years in good health. The rearrangement uses TRBV5-1 and TRBJ1-5, with 7 bases matching TRBD1. The sample consisted of memory CD4+ T cells sorted from blood. Subset: CD45RA-negative fraction. The CDR3 region is CASSLGTGDQPQHF. Here the CDR3 DNA reads TGCGCCAGCAGCTTGGGGACAGGTGATCAGCCCCAGCATTTT.